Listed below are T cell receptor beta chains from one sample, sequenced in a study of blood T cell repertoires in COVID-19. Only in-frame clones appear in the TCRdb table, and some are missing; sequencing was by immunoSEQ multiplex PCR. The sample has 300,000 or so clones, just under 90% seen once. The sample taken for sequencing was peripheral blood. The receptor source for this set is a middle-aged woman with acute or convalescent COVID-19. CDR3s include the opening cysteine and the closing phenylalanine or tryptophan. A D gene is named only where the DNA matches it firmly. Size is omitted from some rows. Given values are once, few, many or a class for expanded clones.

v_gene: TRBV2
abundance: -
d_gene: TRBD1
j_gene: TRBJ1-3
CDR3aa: CASSFGQGKYTIYF
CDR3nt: TGTGCCAGCAGCTTCGGACAGGGGAAATACACCATATATTTT

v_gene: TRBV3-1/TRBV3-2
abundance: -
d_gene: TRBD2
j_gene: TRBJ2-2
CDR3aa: CASSQGTSPGELFF
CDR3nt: TGTGCCAGCAGCCAAGGGACTAGCCCCGGGGAGCTGTTTTTT

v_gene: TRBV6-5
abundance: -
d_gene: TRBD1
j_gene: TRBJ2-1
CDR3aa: CASSGTGGIYNEQFF
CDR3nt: TGTGCCAGCTCCGGGACAGGGGGCATCTACAATGAGCAGTTCTTC

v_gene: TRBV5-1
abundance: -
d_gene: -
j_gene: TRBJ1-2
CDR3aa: CASSLAGGGRMEGYTF
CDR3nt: TGCGCCAGCAGCTTGGCCGGGGGAGGGAGAATGGAAGGCTACACCTTC

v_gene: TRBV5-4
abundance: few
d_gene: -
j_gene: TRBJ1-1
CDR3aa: CASSLWPENTEAFF
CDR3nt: TGTGCCAGCAGCTTATGGCCAGAGAACACTGAAGCTTTCTTT

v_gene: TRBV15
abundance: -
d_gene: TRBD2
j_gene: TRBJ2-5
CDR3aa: CATSRDQGTSRIQYF
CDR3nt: TGTGCCACCAGCAGAGACCAGGGGACTAGTCGTATCCAGTACTTC

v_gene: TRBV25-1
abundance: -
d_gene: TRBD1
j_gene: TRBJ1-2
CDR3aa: CASSGQGARNRYGYTF
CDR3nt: TGTGCCAGCAGCGGACAGGGGGCGCGTAATCGATATGGCTACACCTTC

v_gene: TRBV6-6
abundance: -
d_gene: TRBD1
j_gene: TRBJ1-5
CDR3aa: CASSPIPGQGRSNQPQHF
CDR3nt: TGTGCCAGCAGTCCAATCCCCGGACAGGGGCGTAGCAATCAGCCCCAGCATTTT

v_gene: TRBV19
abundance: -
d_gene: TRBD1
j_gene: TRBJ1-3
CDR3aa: CASSSFRGLPPSGNTIYF
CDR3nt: TGTGCCAGTAGTTCATTCAGGGGGCTCCCCCCTAGTGGAAACACCATATATTTT

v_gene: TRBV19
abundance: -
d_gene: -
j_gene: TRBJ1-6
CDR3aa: CAGSDRPNSPLHF
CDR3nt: TGTGCCGGTTCGGACAGACCTAATTCACCCCTCCACTTT

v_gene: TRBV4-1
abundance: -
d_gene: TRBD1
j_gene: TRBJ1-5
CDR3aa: CASSQDMGSHNRGQPQHF
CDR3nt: TGCGCCAGCAGCCAAGATATGGGTAGTCACAACAGGGGTCAGCCCCAGCATTTT

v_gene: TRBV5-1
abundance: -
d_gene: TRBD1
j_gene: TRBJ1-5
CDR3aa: CASSYSGGKEQPQHF
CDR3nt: TGCGCCAGCAGCTATTCAGGGGGGAAAGAGCAGCCCCAGCATTTT

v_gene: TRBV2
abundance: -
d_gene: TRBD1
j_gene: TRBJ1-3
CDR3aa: CASRGTVSGNTIYF
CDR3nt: TGTGCCAGTAGGGGGACAGTCTCTGGAAACACCATATATTTT

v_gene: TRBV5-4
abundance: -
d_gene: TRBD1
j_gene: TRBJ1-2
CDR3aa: CASSLGPGQGAGHGYTF
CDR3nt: TGTGCCAGCAGCTTGGGACCGGGACAGGGGGCGGGCCATGGCTACACCTTC

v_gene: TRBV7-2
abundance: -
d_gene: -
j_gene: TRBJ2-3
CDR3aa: CASSKEGRNTQYF
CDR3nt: TGTGCCAGCAGCAAGGAGGGGAGAAATACGCAGTATTTT

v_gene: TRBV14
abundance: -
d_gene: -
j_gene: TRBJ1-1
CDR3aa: CASSHNRMNTEAFF
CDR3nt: TGTGCCAGCAGCCACAACAGGATGAACACTGAAGCTTTCTTT

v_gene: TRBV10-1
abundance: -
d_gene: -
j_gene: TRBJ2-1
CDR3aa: CASSEGRLTNNEQFF
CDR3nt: TGCGCCAGCAGTGAGGGTCGGCTAACTAACAATGAGCAGTTCTTC

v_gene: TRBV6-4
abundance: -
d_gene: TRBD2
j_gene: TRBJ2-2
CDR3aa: CASSDGLAGGHTGELFF
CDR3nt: TGTGCCAGCAGTGACGGCCTAGCGGGGGGGCACACCGGGGAGCTGTTTTTT

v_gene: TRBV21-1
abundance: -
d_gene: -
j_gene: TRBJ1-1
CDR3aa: CASSSRDRLNTEAFF
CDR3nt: TGTGCCAGCAGCTCAAGGGACAGGTTGAACACTGAAGCTTTCTTT

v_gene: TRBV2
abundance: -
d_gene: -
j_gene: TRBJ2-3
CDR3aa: CASFEGRGGQYF
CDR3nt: TGTGCCAGCTTCGAAGGCCGGGGTGGGCAGTATTTT

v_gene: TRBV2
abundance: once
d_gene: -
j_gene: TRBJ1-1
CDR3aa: CASSVQGTEAFF
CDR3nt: TGTGCCAGCAGTGTCCAGGGGACTGAAGCTTTCTTT

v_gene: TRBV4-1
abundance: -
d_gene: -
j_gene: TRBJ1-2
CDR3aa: CASRNVGGVNYGYTF
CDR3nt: TGCGCCAGCAGAAACGTCGGCGGAGTAAACTATGGCTACACCTTC

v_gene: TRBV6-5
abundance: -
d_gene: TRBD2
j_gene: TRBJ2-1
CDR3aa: CASSYSKTSGGFEQFF
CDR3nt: TGTGCCAGCAGTTACTCGAAGACTAGCGGGGGGTTTGAGCAGTTCTTC

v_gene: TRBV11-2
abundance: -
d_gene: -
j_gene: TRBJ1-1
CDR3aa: CASSLFSGWDTEAFF
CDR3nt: TGTGCCAGCAGCTTATTTTCAGGGTGGGACACTGAAGCTTTCTTT

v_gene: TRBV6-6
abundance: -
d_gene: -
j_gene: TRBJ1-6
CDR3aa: CASSPWSSSYNSPLHF
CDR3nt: TGTGCCAGCAGCCCCTGGTCGAGCTCCTATAATTCACCCCTCCACTTT

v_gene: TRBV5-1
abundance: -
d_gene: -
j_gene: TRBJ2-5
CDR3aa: CASSFEETQYF
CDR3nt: TGCGCCAGCAGCTTCGAAGAGACCCAGTACTTC

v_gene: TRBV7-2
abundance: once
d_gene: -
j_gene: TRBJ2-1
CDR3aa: CASSLEGRALFEQFF
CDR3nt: TGTGCCAGCAGCTTAGAGGGCAGGGCTCTATTTGAGCAGTTCTTC

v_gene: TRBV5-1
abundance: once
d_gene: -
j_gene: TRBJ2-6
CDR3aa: CASSQSTGSGANVLTF
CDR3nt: TGCGCCAGCAGCCAATCTACGGGCTCTGGGGCCAACGTCCTGACTTTC

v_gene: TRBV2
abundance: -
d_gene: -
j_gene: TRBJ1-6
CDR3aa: CASIYRRQSPLHF
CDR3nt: TGTGCCAGCATCTACAGGCGGCAATCACCCCTCCACTTT

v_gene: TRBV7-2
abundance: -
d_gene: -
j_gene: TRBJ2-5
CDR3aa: CASSFYNTQETQYF
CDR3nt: TGTGCCAGCAGCTTTTATAACACCCAAGAGACCCAGTACTTC

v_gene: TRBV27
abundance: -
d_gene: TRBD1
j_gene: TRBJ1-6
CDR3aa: CASGYQTGGYGSPLHF
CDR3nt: TGTGCCAGCGGATACCAGACAGGGGGCTATGGTTCACCCCTCCACTTT

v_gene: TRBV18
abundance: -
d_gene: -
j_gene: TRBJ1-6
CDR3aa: CASSPGPDSYNSPLHF
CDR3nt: TGTGCCAGCTCACCGGGCCCTGACTCCTATAATTCACCCCTCCACTTT

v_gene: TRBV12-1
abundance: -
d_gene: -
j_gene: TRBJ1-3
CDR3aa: CASSFGQGRNTIYF
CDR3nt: TGTGCCAGCAGCTTCGGACAGGGGAGAAACACCATATATTTT

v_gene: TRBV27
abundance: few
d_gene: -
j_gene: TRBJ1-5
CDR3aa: CATKTGNQPQHF
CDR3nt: TGTGCCACGAAGACAGGTAATCAGCCCCAGCATTTT

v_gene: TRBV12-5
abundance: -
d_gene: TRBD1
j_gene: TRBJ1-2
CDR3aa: CASGYTTTGDSYGYTF
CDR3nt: TGTGCTAGTGGTTACACAACGACAGGGGATTCCTATGGCTACACCTTC

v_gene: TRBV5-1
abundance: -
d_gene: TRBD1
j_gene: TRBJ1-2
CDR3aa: CASSLRTGGNYGYTF
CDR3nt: TGCGCCAGCAGCTTGCGGACAGGGGGGAACTATGGCTACACCTTC

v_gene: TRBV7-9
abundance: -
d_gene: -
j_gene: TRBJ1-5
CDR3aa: CASSPTGKGNQPQHF
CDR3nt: TGTGCCAGCAGCCCGACAGGAAAGGGGAATCAGCCCCAGCATTTT

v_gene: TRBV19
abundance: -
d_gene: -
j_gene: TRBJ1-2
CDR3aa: CASRNRVDGYTF
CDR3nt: TGTGCCAGTAGGAACAGGGTCGATGGCTACACCTTC

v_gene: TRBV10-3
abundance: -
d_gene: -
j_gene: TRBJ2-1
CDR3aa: CAISFQGANEQFF
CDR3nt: TGTGCCATCAGTTTCCAGGGCGCCAATGAGCAGTTCTTC

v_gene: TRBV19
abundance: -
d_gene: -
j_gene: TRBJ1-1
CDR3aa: CASSISGWGSTEAFF
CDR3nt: TGTGCCAGTAGTATCAGCGGGTGGGGAAGCACTGAAGCTTTCTTT